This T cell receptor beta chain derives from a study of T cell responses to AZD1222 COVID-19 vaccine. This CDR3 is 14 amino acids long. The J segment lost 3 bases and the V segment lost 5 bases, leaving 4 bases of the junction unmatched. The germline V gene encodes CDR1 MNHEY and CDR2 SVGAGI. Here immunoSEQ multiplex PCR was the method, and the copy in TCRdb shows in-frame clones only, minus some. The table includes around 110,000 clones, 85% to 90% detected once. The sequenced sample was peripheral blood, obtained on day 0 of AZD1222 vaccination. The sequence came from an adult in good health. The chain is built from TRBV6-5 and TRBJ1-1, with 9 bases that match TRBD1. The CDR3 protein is CASSRTGEYTEAFF. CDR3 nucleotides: TGTGCCAGCAGTCGGACAGGGGAATACACTGAAGCTTTCTTT.